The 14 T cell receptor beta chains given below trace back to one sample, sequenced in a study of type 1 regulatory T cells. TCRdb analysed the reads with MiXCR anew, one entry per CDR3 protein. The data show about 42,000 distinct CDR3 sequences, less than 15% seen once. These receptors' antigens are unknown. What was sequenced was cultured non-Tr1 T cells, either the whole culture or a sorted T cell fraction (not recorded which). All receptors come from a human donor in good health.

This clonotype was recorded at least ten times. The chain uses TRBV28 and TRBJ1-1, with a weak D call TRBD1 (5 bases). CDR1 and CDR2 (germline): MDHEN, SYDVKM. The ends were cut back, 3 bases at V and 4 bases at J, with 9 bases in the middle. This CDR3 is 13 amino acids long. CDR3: CASSLWGGTEAFF. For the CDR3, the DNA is TGTGCCAGCAGTTTGTGGGGGGGCACTGAAGCTTTCTTT.

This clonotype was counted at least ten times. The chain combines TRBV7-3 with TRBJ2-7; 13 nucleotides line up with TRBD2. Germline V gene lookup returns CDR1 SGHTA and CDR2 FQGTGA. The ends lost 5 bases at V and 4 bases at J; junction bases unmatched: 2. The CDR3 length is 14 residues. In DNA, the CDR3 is TGTGCCAGCAGCCGGACTAGCGGGAGTTACGAGCAGTACTTC. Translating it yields CASSRTSGSYEQYF.

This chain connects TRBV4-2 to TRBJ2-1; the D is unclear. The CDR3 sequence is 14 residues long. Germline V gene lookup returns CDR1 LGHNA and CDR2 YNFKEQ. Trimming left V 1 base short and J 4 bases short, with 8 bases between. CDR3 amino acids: CASSQGQEYNEQFF. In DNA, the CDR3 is TGTGCCAGCAGCCAAGGTCAGGAATACAATGAGCAGTTCTTC.

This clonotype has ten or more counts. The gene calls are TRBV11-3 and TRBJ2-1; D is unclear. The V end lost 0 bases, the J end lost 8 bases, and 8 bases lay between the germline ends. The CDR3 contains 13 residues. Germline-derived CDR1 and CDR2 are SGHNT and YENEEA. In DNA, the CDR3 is TGTGCCAGCAGCTTAGACCCTAACTATGAGCAGTTCTTC. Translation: CASSLDPNYEQFF.

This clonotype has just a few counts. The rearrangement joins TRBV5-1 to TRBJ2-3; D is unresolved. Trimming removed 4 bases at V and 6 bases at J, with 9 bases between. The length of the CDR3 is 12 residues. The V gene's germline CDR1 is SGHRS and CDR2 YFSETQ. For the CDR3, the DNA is TGCGCCAGCAGCATAGGAAAGGATACGCAGTATTTT. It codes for CASSIGKDTQYF. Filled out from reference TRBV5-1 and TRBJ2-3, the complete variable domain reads KAGVTQTPRYLIKTRGQQVTLSCSPISGHRSVSWYQQTPGQGLQFLFEYFSETQRNKGNFPGRFSGRQFSNSRSEMNVSTLELGDSALYLCASSIGKDTQYFGPGTRLTVL.

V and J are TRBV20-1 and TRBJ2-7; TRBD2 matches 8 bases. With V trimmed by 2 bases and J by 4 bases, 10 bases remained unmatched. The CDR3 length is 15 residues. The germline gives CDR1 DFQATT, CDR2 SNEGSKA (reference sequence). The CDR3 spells CSARPRAGGWYEQYF. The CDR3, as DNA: TGCAGTGCTAGACCCCGGGCGGGGGGATGGTACGAGCAGTACTTC.

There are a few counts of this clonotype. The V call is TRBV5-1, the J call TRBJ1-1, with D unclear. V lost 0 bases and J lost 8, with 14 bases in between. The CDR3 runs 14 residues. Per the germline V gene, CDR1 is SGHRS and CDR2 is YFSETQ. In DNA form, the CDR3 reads TGCGCCAGCAGCTTGGCGCCGGGAGGGAAGGAAGCTTTCTTT. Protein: CASSLAPGGKEAFF.

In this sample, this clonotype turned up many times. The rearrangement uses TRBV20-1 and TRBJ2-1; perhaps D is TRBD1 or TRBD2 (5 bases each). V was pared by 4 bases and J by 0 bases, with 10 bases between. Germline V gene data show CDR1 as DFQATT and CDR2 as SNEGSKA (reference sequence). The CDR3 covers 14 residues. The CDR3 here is CSAMGRVSYNEQFF. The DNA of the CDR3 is TGCAGTGCTATGGGGCGGGTCTCCTACAATGAGCAGTTCTTC.

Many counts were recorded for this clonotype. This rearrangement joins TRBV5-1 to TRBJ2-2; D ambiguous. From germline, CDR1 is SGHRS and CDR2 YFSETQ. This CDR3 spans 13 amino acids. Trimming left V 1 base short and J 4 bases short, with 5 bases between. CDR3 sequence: CASSLLATGELFF. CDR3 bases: TGCGCCAGCAGCTTGCTGGCCACCGGGGAGCTGTTTTTT. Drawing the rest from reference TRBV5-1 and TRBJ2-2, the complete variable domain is KAGVTQTPRYLIKTRGQQVTLSCSPISGHRSVSWYQQTPGQGLQFLFEYFSETQRNKGNFPGRFSGRQFSNSRSEMNVSTLELGDSALYLCASSLLATGELFFGEGSRLTVL.

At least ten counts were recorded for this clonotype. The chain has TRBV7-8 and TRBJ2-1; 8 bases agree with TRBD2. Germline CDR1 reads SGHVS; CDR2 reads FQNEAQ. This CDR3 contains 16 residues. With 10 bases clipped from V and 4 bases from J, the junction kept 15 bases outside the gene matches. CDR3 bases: TGTGCCACCAAACCGGGGGCGGGAGGCTCATACAATGAGCAGTTCTTC. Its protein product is CATKPGAGGSYNEQFF. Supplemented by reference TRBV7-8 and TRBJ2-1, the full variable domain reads GAGVSQSPRYKVAKRGQDVALRCDPISGHVSLFWYQQALGQGPEFLTYFQNEAQLDKSGLPSDRFFAERPEGSVSTLKIQRTQQEDSAVYLCATKPGAGGSYNEQFFGPGTRLTVL.

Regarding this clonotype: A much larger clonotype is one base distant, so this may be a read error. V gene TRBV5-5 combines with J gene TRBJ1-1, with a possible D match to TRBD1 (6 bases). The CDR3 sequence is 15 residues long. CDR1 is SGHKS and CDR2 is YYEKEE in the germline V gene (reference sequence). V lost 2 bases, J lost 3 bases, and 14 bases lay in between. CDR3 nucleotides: TGTGCCAGCAGCTTAGAACAGGGTCCTGACACTGAAGCTTTCTTT. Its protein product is CASSLEQGPDTEAFF.

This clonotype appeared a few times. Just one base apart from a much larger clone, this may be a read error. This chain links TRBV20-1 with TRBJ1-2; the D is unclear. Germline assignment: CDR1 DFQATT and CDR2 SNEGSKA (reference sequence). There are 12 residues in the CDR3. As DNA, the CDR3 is TGCAGTGCTAGCAATCAGGCCTATGGCCACACCTTC. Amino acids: CSASNQAYGHTF.

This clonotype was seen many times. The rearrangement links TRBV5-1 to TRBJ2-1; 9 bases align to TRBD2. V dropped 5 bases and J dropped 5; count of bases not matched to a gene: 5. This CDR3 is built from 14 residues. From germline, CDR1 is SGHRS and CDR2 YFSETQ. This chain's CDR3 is CASRGGRANNEQFF. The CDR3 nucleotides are TGCGCCAGCAGGGGCGGGAGGGCGAACAATGAGCAGTTCTTC.

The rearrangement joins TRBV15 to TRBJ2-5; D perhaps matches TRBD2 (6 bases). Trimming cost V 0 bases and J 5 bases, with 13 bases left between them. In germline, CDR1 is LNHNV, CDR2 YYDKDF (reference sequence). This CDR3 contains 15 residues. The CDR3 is CATSRDASVGETQYF. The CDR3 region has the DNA TGTGCCACCAGCAGAGATGCTAGCGTAGGTGAGACCCAGTACTTC.